The source of this T cell receptor (beta chain) is a study of CD8+ T cells in alopecia areata. Study-wide context: Twice daily, treated patients received 5 to 10 mg of oral tofacitinib.

It was cDNA, reverse transcribed from extracted RNA, that served as the sequencing template. Measured with immunoSEQ multiplex PCR; TCRdb has only the in-frame clones, and not every one. The sample includes roughly 130,000 clones, around 50% of them seen just once. T lymphocytes (CD4+ and CD8+) were sorted from PBMCs. CDR1 SGDLS and CDR2 YYNGEE come from the germline V gene. This CDR3 spans 16 amino acids. The trim removed 3 bases at V and 4 bases at J, leaving 8 bases unmatched. Sample: CD4+ T cells sorted from blood, taken at week 0. This chain links TRBV9 with TRBJ2-1; 9 positions match TRBD1. This TCR derives from a human donor with alopecia areata. Here the CDR3 DNA reads TGTGCCAGCAGCGATCGAAGGACAGGGGAATACAATGAGCAGTTCTTC. Its translation: CASSDRRTGEYNEQFF.